This paragraph reports one TCR beta chain. Its antigen remains undetermined. No base quality information exists; no much larger clone differs at one position. The entry originates in a study of blood T cell repertoires in COVID-19 (dated by TCRdb to the early 2020s). General notes on the study: Samples covering the acute and convalescent phases of COVID-19 were provided by collaborators in the United States, Italy and Spain. The material from the prospective study consisted of cDNA or gDNA derived from T cells, B-cell-depleted T cells, or PBMCs. The dataset comprised deeply sampled blood TCRbeta repertoires from subjects exposed to, actively infected with, or recovered from COVID-19. The repertoires were released in a freely available public database meant as a resource for research on the immune response to SARS-CoV-2. Samples came from the ongoing ImmuneRACE study (first 160 participants) plus 1,254 subjects from 6 global collaborators. A de-identified subject ID, COVID-19 status, age in years and sex were almost always included in the sample metadata. HLA class I and class II types, where available, came from metadata supplied by the sample provider rather than from assay-based typing.

The paper's findings and limits, for the study overall: Clinical and demographic metadata were provided uncurated, with the amount varying by source and participant.

In the prospective study, participants were about 18 to 95 years old, resided in 24 geographic areas of the United States, and were enrolled through a virtual design. In the prospective study, participants were assigned to cohorts based on the clinical history participants reported in a screening survey and a study questionnaire. Recovered participants in ImmuneRACE Cohort 3 were defined by two consecutive negative NP/OP PCR tests, clearance by a healthcare professional, or resolution of symptoms. Each participant in the prospective study had whole blood, serum and a nasopharyngeal or oropharyngeal swab collected by mobile phlebotomists. Prospective study participants could optionally give additional blood draws and questionnaires over a roughly two-month period. Prospective study blood samples were shipped either frozen or at room temperature before DNA extraction. TCRbeta CDR3 regions were amplified from genomic DNA using the immunoSEQ Assay, a bias-controlled multiplex PCR. As for the original processing: The number of nucleated cells in each sample was estimated by amplification of reference gene primers within the assay. To quantify the absolute abundance of each unique TCRbeta CDR3 rearrangement, sequence reads were collapsed and filtered. Productive Simpson clonality was computed per sample as the square root of Simpson's diversity index over productive rearrangements. TCRdb provides this immuneACCESS table in a form limited to in-frame rearrangements. Some clones are lacking; in checked studies, under half of them reflect an unresolved V gene, and why the rest are absent is not known. D and trimming come from the DNA, and the V and J calls and clone size come from that table. The sample table contains around 290,000 clones; only one count was recorded for about nine tenths of them. The leading ten clones occupy 1.5% to 2% of the sample.

The sequenced sample was PBMCs or T cells enriched from blood (not recorded which). The sequence came from a middle-aged woman who had recovered from COVID-19.

The DNA reads as follows: TGTGCCAGCAGCTTGGGGGCGACTAGCGGGAGCCAAGAGACCCAGTACTTC. Its protein product is CASSLGATSGSQETQYF. Recombination joined TRBV5-4 with TRBJ2-5, and TRBD2 matches 12 of the central bases. V is trimmed back by 0 bases and J by 1 base, and the junction contains 4 bases that no gene match accounts for. Its CDR3 holds 17 amino acids, cysteine through phenylalanine. Only CDR3 DNA is held: 51 bases, read in frame from base 1. CDR1 and CDR2 are drawn from the germline V gene (reference sequence): SGHNT, YYREEE.